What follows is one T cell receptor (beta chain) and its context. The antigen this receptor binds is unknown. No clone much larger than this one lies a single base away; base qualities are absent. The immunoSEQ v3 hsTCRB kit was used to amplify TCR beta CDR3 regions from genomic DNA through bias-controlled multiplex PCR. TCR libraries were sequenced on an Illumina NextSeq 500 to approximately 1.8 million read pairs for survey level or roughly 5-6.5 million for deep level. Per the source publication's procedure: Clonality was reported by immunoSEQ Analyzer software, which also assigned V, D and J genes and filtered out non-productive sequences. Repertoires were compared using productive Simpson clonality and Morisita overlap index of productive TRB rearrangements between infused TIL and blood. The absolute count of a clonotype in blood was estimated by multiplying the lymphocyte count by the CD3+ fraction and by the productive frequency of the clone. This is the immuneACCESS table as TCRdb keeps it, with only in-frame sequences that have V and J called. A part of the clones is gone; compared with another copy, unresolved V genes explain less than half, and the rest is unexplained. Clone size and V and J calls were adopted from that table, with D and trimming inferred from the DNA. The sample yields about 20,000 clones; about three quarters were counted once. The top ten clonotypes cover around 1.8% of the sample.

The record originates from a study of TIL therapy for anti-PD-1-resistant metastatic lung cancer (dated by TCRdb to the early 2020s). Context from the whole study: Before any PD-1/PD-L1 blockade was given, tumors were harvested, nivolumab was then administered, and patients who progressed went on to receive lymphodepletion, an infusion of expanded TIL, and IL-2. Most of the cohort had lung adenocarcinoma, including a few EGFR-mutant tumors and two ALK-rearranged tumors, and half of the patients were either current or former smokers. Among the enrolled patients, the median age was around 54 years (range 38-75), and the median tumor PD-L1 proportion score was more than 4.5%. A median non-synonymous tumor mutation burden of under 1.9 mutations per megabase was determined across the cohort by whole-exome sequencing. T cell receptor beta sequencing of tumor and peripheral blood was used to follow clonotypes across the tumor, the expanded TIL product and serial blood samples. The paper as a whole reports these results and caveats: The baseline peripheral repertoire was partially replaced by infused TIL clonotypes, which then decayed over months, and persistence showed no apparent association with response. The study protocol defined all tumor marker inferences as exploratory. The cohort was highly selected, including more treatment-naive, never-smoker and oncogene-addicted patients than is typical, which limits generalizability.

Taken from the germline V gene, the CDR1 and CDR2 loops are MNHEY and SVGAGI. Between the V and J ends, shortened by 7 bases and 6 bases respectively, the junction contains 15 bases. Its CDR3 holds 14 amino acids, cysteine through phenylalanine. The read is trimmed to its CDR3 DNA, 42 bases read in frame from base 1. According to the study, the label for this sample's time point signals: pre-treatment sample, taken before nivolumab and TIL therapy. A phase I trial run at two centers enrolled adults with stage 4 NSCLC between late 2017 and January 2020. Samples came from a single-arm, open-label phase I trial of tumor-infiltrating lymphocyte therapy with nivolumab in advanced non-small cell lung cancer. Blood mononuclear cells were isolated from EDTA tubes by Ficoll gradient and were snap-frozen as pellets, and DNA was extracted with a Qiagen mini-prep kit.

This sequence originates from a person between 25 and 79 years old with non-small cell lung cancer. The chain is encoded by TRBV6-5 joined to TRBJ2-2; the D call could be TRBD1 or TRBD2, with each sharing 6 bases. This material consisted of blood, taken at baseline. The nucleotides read TGTGCCAGCACCTCTGTTAGGGGGGCCGGGGAGCTGTTTTTT. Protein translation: CASTSVRGAGELFF.